The 21 T cell receptor beta chains reported below all come from one sample, sequenced in a study of T cell repertoires in cytomegalovirus infection. TCRdb reprocessed the reads with MiXCR, giving one entry per CDR3 protein. Of about 330,000 distinct CDR3 sequences in the sample, just under 35% were seen once. No antigen is known for these receptors. The sequenced sample was cultured PBMCs, obtained from culture after CMV antigen stimulation. These receptors all come from a human donor in good health (CMV status not recorded). Some clones in this sample may be carry-over from other donors' samples.

Comments on this clonotype: In this CDR3 the conserved last residue, phenylalanine or tryptophan, is missing, so a read error is likely. This sequence joins TRBV12-3 or TRBV12-4 and TRBJ1-1; D call uncertain. Trimming stripped 4 bases from V and 3 bases from J, with 0 bases between. The CDR3 runs 10 residues. CDR3 sequence: CASSYTEAFY. The CDR3 bases are TGTGCCAGCAGTTACACTGAAGCTTTCTAT.

The chain couples TRBV11-2 to TRBJ2-3, with D uncertain. The V end was cut by 4 bases, the J end by 0 bases, with 14 bases between. There are 16 residues in the CDR3. Germline lookup yields CDR1 SGHAT and CDR2 FQNNGV. CDR3 nucleotide sequence: TGTGCCAGCAGCTCGCTTGTCGGCTCTAGCACAGATACGCAGTATTTT. Residues: CASSSLVGSSTDTQYF.

In its sample, this clonotype was seen many times. The chain employs TRBV7-2 and TRBJ1-5; D uncertain. Trimming cost V 5 bases and J 2 bases, with 10 bases left between them. Germline V CDR1 and CDR2: SGHTA, FQGNSA. CDR3 length: 14 residues. The DNA for the CDR3 is TGTGCCAGCAGCGCAGGAGGAGGCAATCAGCCCCAGCATTTT. This gives the protein CASSAGGGNQPQHF.

This rearrangement joins TRBV4-3 to TRBJ2-1; no firm D call. The CDR3 runs 16 residues. CDR1 LGHNA and CDR2 YSLEER come from the germline V gene. V lost 0 bases to trimming and J lost 0 bases, with 9 bases between them. CDR3 sequence (DNA): TGCGCCAGCAGCCAAGAAGGACGGAGCTCCTACAATGAGCAGTTCTTC. It codes for CASSQEGRSSYNEQFF.

The chain joins TRBV15 to TRBJ2-2, with D uncertain. Germline V gene sequence: CDR1 LNHNV, CDR2 YYDKDF (reference sequence). Trimming left V 5 bases short and J 1 base short, with 8 bases between. CDR3 length: 14 amino acids. Written as DNA, the CDR3 is TGTGCCACCAGCTTCGCTGGGAACACCGGGGAGCTGTTTTTT. It codes for CATSFAGNTGELFF.

This clonotype appeared many times. V usage is TRBV7-2 and J usage is TRBJ1-4; D ambiguous. Trimming took off 2 bases at V and 0 bases at J, with 7 bases between the two ends. This CDR3 comprises 15 residues. Germline V CDR1 and CDR2: SGHTA, FQGNSA. CDR3 coding DNA: TGTGCCAGCAGCTTACAGAGAGCAACTAATGAAAAACTGTTTTTT. Protein product: CASSLQRATNEKLFF.

The V gene is TRBV4-2, the J gene TRBJ2-3; TRBD2 aligns across 7 bases. V was clipped by 0 bases and J by 5 bases; unmatched bases: 5. The CDR3 consists of 15 residues. Per the germline V gene, CDR1 is LGHNA and CDR2 is YNFKEQ. The CDR3 is CASSQEIAGVDTQYF. CDR3 DNA: TGTGCCAGCAGCCAAGAAATAGCGGGTGTAGATACGCAGTATTTT.

This clonotype was detected ten times or more. The chain has TRBV5-4 and TRBJ2-3; 8 bases are shared with TRBD2. Germline values: CDR1 SGHNT, CDR2 YYREEE (reference sequence). This CDR3 comprises 17 residues. V was pared by 4 bases and J by 8 bases, with 18 bases of the junction left unmatched. In nucleotides, the CDR3 is TGTGCCAGCAGCCCAGCGGGTAGCGGGGTCGTCCGGTCTACGCAGTATTTT. This codes for CASSPAGSGVVRSTQYF.

The chain couples TRBV24-1 to TRBJ1-1, with D unclear. This CDR3 contains 11 residues. The germline V gene has CDR1 KGHDR and CDR2 SFDVKD. Trimming stripped 0 bases from V and 9 bases from J, with 4 bases between. CDR3 in DNA: TGTGCCACCAGTGATTTGTCGCAAGCTTTCTTT. Protein: CATSDLSQAFF.

This chain connects TRBV27 to TRBJ2-5, with no clear D. Germline V gene data show CDR1 as MNHEY and CDR2 as SMNVEV (reference sequence). V was pared by 5 bases and J by 1 base, with 11 bases between. This CDR3 region has 14 residues. CDR3 region: CASSPTDRQETQYF. CDR3 sequence (DNA): TGTGCCAGCAGTCCAACAGATCGCCAAGAGACCCAGTACTTC.

V usage is TRBV6-2 or TRBV6-3 and J usage is TRBJ2-1; 10 nucleotides agree with TRBD2. The CDR3 is made up of 16 amino acids. Germline values: CDR1 MNHEY, CDR2 SVGEGT. J gave up 9 bases and V 4 bases, and 12 bases lay outside the gene matches. The CDR3 spells CASSFGQTSGYGEQFF. CDR3 nucleotides: TGTGCCAGCAGTTTCGGGCAGACTAGCGGGTATGGTGAGCAGTTCTTC.

The chain is built from TRBV19 and TRBJ2-7, with D perhaps TRBD1 (6 bases). The length of the CDR3 is 13 residues. V gave up 3 bases and J gave up 3 bases, with 9 bases separating them. Germline loops: CDR1 LNHDA, CDR2 SQIVND (reference sequence). CDR3 DNA sequence: TGTGCCAGTAGTATGGAACAGGGCTACGAGCAGTACTTC. Protein: CASSMEQGYEQYF. Variable domain in full (rest from reference TRBV19 and TRBJ2-7): DGGITQSPKYLFRKEGQNVTLSCEQNLNHDAMYWYRQDPGQGLRLIYYSQIVNDFQKGDIAEGYSVSREKKESFPLTVTSAQKNPTAFYLCASSMEQGYEQYFGPGTRLTVT.

As for this clonotype: Germline is not matched at one junction end, which may reflect a read error. This chain links TRBV19 with TRBJ1-5; no reliable D call. CDR1 is LNHDA, CDR2 SQIVND, per germline (reference sequence). This CDR3 has 15 amino acids. CDR3 nucleotides: TGTGCCAGTAGTCTAGACCGGGCCTGGAACCAGCCCCAGCATTTT. Protein: CASSLDRAWNQPQHF.

V gene TRBV7-8 combines with J gene TRBJ2-1, with TRBD2 as a possible D gene (5 bases). Germline V gives CDR1 SGHVS, CDR2 FQNEAQ. V was trimmed by 8 bases and J by 9 bases, leaving 8 bases between them. The CDR3 sequence is 10 residues long. DNA for the CDR3: TGTGCCAGCGGACTCGGTGAGCAGTTCTTC. The encoded protein is CASGLGEQFF.

This clonotype has a single count. The V call is TRBV12-5, the J call TRBJ1-1, with no clear D. The V gene's germline CDR1 is LGHNT and CDR2 FRNRAP. There are 13 residues in the CDR3. The germline V and J ends were trimmed by 4 bases and 1 base, with 7 bases remaining between them. The CDR3 DNA is TGTGCTAGTGGTTCGCAAGCGAACACTGAAGCTTTCTTT. This sequence encodes CASGSQANTEAFF.

This chain uses TRBV7-3 with TRBJ1-1; possible D gene TRBD1, 6 bases. The CDR3 spans 15 residues. The germline V and J ends were trimmed by 3 bases and 0 bases, with 11 bases remaining between them. Germline assignment: CDR1 SGHTA and CDR2 FQGTGA. CDR3 DNA sequence: TGTGCCAGCAGCTTGGAAGGGGGGGTGAACACTGAAGCTTTCTTT. It yields the protein CASSLEGGVNTEAFF.

The genes are TRBV24-1 and TRBJ1-2, with TRBD1 as a possible D gene (6 bases). Germline CDR1 is KGHDR and CDR2 is SFDVKD. The V gene lost 9 bases and the J gene lost 1 base, with 11 bases spanning the gap. This CDR3 comprises 13 residues. DNA for the CDR3: TGTGCCACCTCCTCGGACAGTAACTATGGCTACACCTTC. Protein product: CATSSDSNYGYTF.

There are many counts of this clonotype. The chain employs TRBV7-2 and TRBJ2-1; D uncertain. The CDR3 runs to 15 residues. CDR1 is SGHTA, CDR2 FQGNSA, per germline. V gave up 5 bases and J gave up 2 bases, with 13 bases separating them. The CDR3 nucleotides are TGTGCCAGCAGCGAGGCCTTTCGTCCCTACAATGAGCAGTTCTTC. It encodes CASSEAFRPYNEQFF.

This chain connects TRBV11-2 to TRBJ1-2, with TRBD1 matching over 7 bases. The CDR3 sequence is 16 residues long. V gave up 5 bases and J gave up 2 bases; unmatched junction bases: 11. The germline V gene has CDR1 SGHAT and CDR2 FQNNGV. The CDR3 DNA is TGTGCCAGCAGCCTACCTCTGGGACAGCGCAACTATGGCTACACCTTC. It specifies CASSLPLGQRNYGYTF.

This clonotype was recorded a few times. A much larger clone lies a single base off, so this may be a read error. Here the CDR3 DNA reads TGTGCCAGCAGCTTGGCTAGCGGGCCAGATACGCAGTATTTT. Translation gives CASSLASGPDTQYF. The V and J genes are TRBV7-9 and TRBJ2-3, with TRBD2 identical over 8 bases. The ends lost 3 bases at V and 4 bases at J; junction bases unmatched: 3. This CDR3 has 14 amino acids. CDR1 SEHNR and CDR2 FQNEAQ come from the germline V gene (reference sequence).

The CDR3 protein is CASNPGTSSYNEQFF. CDR3 nucleotides: TGTGCCAGTAACCCCGGGACATCCTCCTACAATGAGCAGTTCTTC. The J gene is TRBJ2-1, the V gene TRBV28; possibly TRBD1 for D (6 bases). The CDR3 covers 15 residues. Germline V gives CDR1 MDHEN, CDR2 SYDVKM. V lost 9 bases and J 0 bases, leaving 15 bases between the germline ends.